This T cell receptor (beta chain) stems from a study of cytomegalovirus exposure and HLA in healthy donors. Study in general: One earlier analysis, a look at 150 million to 200 million T cells, found about 110 million unique TCR beta sequences.

Both 60 Vbeta primers and 13 Jbeta primers went into the PCR. The assay was immunoSEQ multiplex PCR, and TCRdb's table has in-frame clones only and misses some. Of 250,000 or so clones in the sample, about 86% were seen once. As for this clone: Its antigen is undetermined. The junction differs from germline at one of its ends, possibly a read error.

The donors comprised healthy bone marrow donors. From germline, CDR1 is MNHNS and CDR2 SASEGT. This CDR3 contains 13 residues. General study results and limits: CMV antigen specificity of three CMV-associated chains was confirmed in vitro. Earlier analysis yielded a pattern in which most TCR beta V segments were productive about 90% or about 30% of the time.

This TCR derives from a woman aged 55-70 years in good health and CMV-seropositive. Input material: PBMCs. The J gene is TRBJ1-2, the V gene TRBV6-1; TRBD1 is a possible D gene (6 bases). CDR3 amino acids: CACSRDNYYGYTF. In nucleotides, the CDR3 is TGTGCCTGCAGCCGGGACAACTACTATGGCTACACCTTC.